This T cell receptor (beta chain) came from a study of technical replicates of blood from a few donors. Libraries were prepared by immunoSEQ multiplex PCR; TCRdb keeps only in-frame clonotypes and omits some of them. The table lists about 62,000 clones, 80% to 90% of them singletons. The CDR3 spans 13 residues. V was pared by 2 bases and J by 4 bases, with 2 bases of the junction left unmatched. Looked up from germline, CDR1 is SGDLS and CDR2 is YYNGEE. To note about this clone: The sample contains more than one DNA sequence encoding this CDR3.

This chain uses TRBV9 with TRBJ2-5; 7 nucleotides agree with TRBD1. The sequencing sample was made of PBMCs. The sequence came from a human donor in good health. Some clones in this sample may be carry-over from other donors' samples. The CDR3 loop is CASSVSGGETQYF. The CDR3 coding sequence is TGTGCCAGCAGCGTTTCAGGGGGAGAGACCCAGTACTTC.